This TCR beta chain comes out of a study of CD8 T cells in Susac syndrome. The CDR3 consists of 18 residues. V shed 3 bases and J shed 5 bases, with 23 bases lying between them. High-throughput TCR beta sequencing covered peripheral CD8+ and CD4+ T cells. The multiple sclerosis controls, all treatment-naive patients, had relapsing-remitting disease that was stable or active. Negative isolation yielded CD4+ and CD8+ T cells, and FACS enriched TEMRA cells. Random hexamers served to reverse transcribe about 0.5 to 1 ug RNA. Amplification of the TCR beta CDR3 was carried out by immunoSEQ multiplex PCR, which spanned a total of 54 Vbeta and 13 Jbeta segments. MiXCR, applied by TCRdb to the immunoSEQ multiplex PCR reads, yields one record per CDR3 protein. Of 150,000 to 200,000 distinct CDR3 sequences detected, under 97% appear once; the ten largest clones hold 0.093%.

V usage is TRBV12-3 or TRBV12-4 and J usage is TRBJ2-1; D may be TRBD1 (6 bases). This receptor was identified in a human donor with multiple sclerosis. Material: CD4+ T cells from PBMCs. The CDR3 sequence: CASSLGRARGTGNNEQFF. Written as DNA, the CDR3 is TGTGCCAGCAGTTTGGGAAGGGCAAGGGGAACAGGGAACAATGAGCAGTTCTTC.